One sample yielded the 30 T cell receptor beta chains listed below, sequenced in a study of blood T cell repertoires in COVID-19 (dated by TCRdb to 2019 to 2021). Receptor libraries were prepared by the immunoSEQ multiplex PCR assay. Entries here come from immuneACCESS through TCRdb and include only in-frame sequences with V and J called. Some clones fail to appear in such tables; in the studies checked, an unresolved V gene covers under half of the shortfall, and the cause of the remainder is unknown. A total of a few hundred thousand clones appear in this sample, 80% to 85% of them only once. Of the sample, about 2.9% falls within the top ten clones. Sequenced material: peripheral blood. These receptors all stem from a woman aged 30 to 39 who had recovered from COVID-19.

The chain combines TRBV4-2 with TRBJ1-5; possibly TRBD1 for D (5 bases). CDR3 length: 18 residues. Trimming removed 1 base at V and 1 base at J, with 17 bases between. The V gene's germline CDR1 is LGHNA and CDR2 YNFKEQ. CDR3 bases: TGTGCCAGCAGCCAAGCCCCAGGAGGGGCCCTGAGCAATCAGCCCCAGCATTTT. Encoded protein: CASSQAPGGALSNQPQHF.

This clone has at least ten counts. The V call is TRBV10-3, the J call TRBJ2-7; TRBD1 matches 7 bases. The germline V gene has CDR1 ENHRY and CDR2 SYGVKD. V lost 9 bases and J lost 2; bases outside the gene matches: 1. The CDR3 loop spans 11 amino acids. DNA for the CDR3: TGTGCCATTGGGACAGCCTACGAGCAGTACTTC. Protein product: CAIGTAYEQYF.

The CDR3, as DNA: TGTGCCAGCAGTTCCCACAGGGGACATGGCTACACCTTC. As protein: CASSSHRGHGYTF. This chain links TRBV12-3 or TRBV12-4 with TRBJ1-2, with TRBD1 matching over 7 bases. This CDR3 has 13 amino acids. The junction had 5 bases not matched to a gene; V was cut back by 4 bases and J by 6 bases.

The chain links TRBV6-4 to TRBJ2-1; TRBD2 matches at 8 bases. The germline gives CDR1 MRHNA, CDR2 SNTAGT. V gave up 3 bases and J gave up 3 bases; unmatched junction bases: 4. This CDR3 contains 15 residues. In nucleotides, the CDR3 is TGTGCCAGCAGTGAGGGGCTAGCGGGCTACAATGAGCAGTTCTTC. This codes for CASSEGLAGYNEQFF.

The J gene is TRBJ1-4, the V gene TRBV5-1; 9 nucleotides match TRBD1. The junction had 6 bases not matched to a gene; V was cut back by 2 bases and J by 16 bases. The CDR3 consists of 12 residues. The V gene's germline CDR1 is SGHRS and CDR2 YFSETQ. The CDR3 DNA follows: TGCGCCAGCAGCTTAACAGGGGGCCCGCAGTTTTTT. Translation: CASSLTGGPQFF.

V is TRBV20-1 and J is TRBJ2-7, with TRBD1 identical over 7 bases. Germline trimming cut 3 bases from V and 3 bases from J; bases unmatched to any gene: 2. Germline loops: CDR1 DFQATT, CDR2 SNEGSKA (reference sequence). CDR3 size: 12 residues. The CDR3 region is CSASHRGYEQYF. The CDR3 DNA follows: TGCAGTGCTAGTCACAGGGGCTACGAGCAGTACTTC.

This chain connects TRBV12-3 or TRBV12-4 to TRBJ1-4, with D hard to call. CDR3 length: 12 residues. V gave up 10 bases and J gave up 8 bases, with 14 bases separating them. CDR3 region: CAILVTGEKLFF. CDR3 DNA: TGTGCCATCCTCGTGACGGGGGAAAAACTGTTTTTT.

The genes are TRBV10-1 and TRBJ2-3; 7 nucleotides agree with TRBD1. The V segment lost 3 bases and the J segment 0 bases; nucleotides outside the gene matches: 3. This CDR3 has 15 amino acids. Germline V CDR1 and CDR2: WNHNN, SYGVQD (reference sequence). The CDR3: CASSEPTGSTDTQYF. CDR3 nucleotide sequence: TGCGCCAGCAGTGAACCGACAGGGAGCACAGATACGCAGTATTTT.

The chain uses TRBV20-1 and TRBJ1-2, with a tentative D call TRBD1 (6 bases). The germline CDR1 and CDR2 sequences are DFQATT and SNEGSKA (reference sequence). The CDR3 totals 10 residues. Trimming took off 4 bases at V and 14 bases at J, with 14 bases between the two ends. DNA for the CDR3: TGCAGTGCTAACGGACAGTTCGGTACCTTC. Protein: CSANGQFGTF.

The V gene is TRBV9, the J gene TRBJ2-3; D perhaps matches TRBD1 (5 bases). From germline, CDR1 is SGDLS and CDR2 YYNGEE. The CDR3 is 13 residues long. Trimming stripped 2 bases from V and 2 bases from J, with 6 bases between. This CDR3 is CASSVTDTDTQYF. CDR3 DNA: TGTGCCAGCAGCGTGACAGACACAGATACGCAGTATTTT.

The CDR3 loop reads CASSISRGPPSNEQFF. The CDR3 DNA sequence: TGTGCCAGTAGTATATCGCGAGGTCCGCCGAGCAATGAGCAGTTCTTC. The chain links TRBV19 to TRBJ2-1; D is uncertain. There are 16 residues in the CDR3. Germline V lookup: CDR1 LNHDA, CDR2 SQIVND (reference sequence). V lost 2 bases to trimming and J lost 6 bases, with 17 bases between them.

This clone was counted once. The rearrangement links TRBV7-2 to TRBJ2-2; 13 nucleotides match TRBD2. Germline assignment: CDR1 SGHTA and CDR2 FQGNSA. The CDR3 is made up of 17 amino acids. Trimming at V came to 4 bases and at J to 3 bases, leaving 5 bases not matched to a gene. This CDR3 is CASSSLAGGPYTGELFF. The DNA of the CDR3 is TGTGCCAGCAGCTCACTAGCGGGAGGGCCGTACACCGGGGAGCTGTTTTTT. The full variable domain, completed using reference TRBV7-2 and TRBJ2-2, is GAGVSQSPSNKVTEKGKDVELRCDPISGHTALYWYRQSLGQGLEFLIYFQGNSAPDKSGLPSDRFSAERTGGSVSTLTIQRTQQEDSAVYLCASSSLAGGPYTGELFFGEGSRLTVL.

This chain uses TRBV19 with TRBJ2-5; 15 positions match TRBD2. In germline, CDR1 is LNHDA, CDR2 SQIVND (reference sequence). This CDR3 has 14 residues. V trimming: 7 bases; J trimming: 4 bases; junction bases outside the gene matches: 1. The chain's CDR3 is CASMGLAGGETQYF. CDR3 DNA sequence: TGTGCCAGTATGGGACTAGCGGGAGGAGAGACCCAGTACTTC.

The rearrangement uses TRBV5-4 and TRBJ2-5, with D possibly being TRBD1 (6 bases). Per the germline V gene, CDR1 is SGHNT and CDR2 is YYREEE (reference sequence). Trimming shortened V by 1 base and J by 5 bases, and 12 bases separated the two germline ends. The CDR3 loop spans 14 amino acids. DNA of the CDR3: TGTGCCAGCAGCTTGCCCGGACAGATTGAGACCCAGTACTTC. Protein: CASSLPGQIETQYF.

The chain is built from TRBV30 and TRBJ2-1; 8 nucleotides line up with TRBD2. The CDR3 consists of 14 residues. With 5 bases clipped from V and 2 bases from J, the junction kept 5 bases outside the gene matches. Germline-derived CDR1 and CDR2 are GTSNPN and SVGIG (reference sequence). Written as DNA, the CDR3 is TGTGCCTGGTCGGCGGGAGGCCCCTACAATGAGCAGTTCTTC. Its translation: CAWSAGGPYNEQFF. The whole variable domain, remainder taken from reference TRBV30 and TRBJ2-1, is SQTIHQWPATLVQPVGSPLSLECTVEGTSNPNLYWYRQAAGRGLQLLFYSVGIGQISSEVPQNLSASRPQDRQFILSSKKLLLSDSGFYLCAWSAGGPYNEQFFGPGTRLTVL.

The chain recombines TRBV19 with TRBJ1-4; D is possibly TRBD1 (6 bases). V was trimmed by 5 bases and J by 1 base, leaving 11 bases between them. The CDR3 runs to 15 residues. Per the germline V gene, CDR1 is LNHDA and CDR2 is SQIVND (reference sequence). The CDR3 coding sequence is TGTGCCAGTAGTGCCGTACAGGGAACTAATGAAAAACTGTTTTTT. This gives the protein CASSAVQGTNEKLFF. Full variable domain (missing parts from reference TRBV19 and TRBJ1-4): DGGITQSPKYLFRKEGQNVTLSCEQNLNHDAMYWYRQDPGQGLRLIYYSQIVNDFQKGDIAEGYSVSREKKESFPLTVTSAQKNPTAFYLCASSAVQGTNEKLFFGSGTQLSVL.

The chain has TRBV28 and TRBJ2-7; TRBD1 might be the D (6 bases). In germline, CDR1 is MDHEN, CDR2 SYDVKM. CDR3 length equals 14 residues. V was trimmed by 7 bases and J by 0 bases, leaving 13 bases between them. DNA of the CDR3: TGTGCCAGCAACGACAGGAGAATCTCCTACGAGCAGTACTTC. Amino acid sequence: CASNDRRISYEQYF.

This clone was seen a few times. V gene TRBV10-2 combines with J gene TRBJ2-7; tentatively, D is TRBD1 (6 bases). The CDR3 has 13 amino acids. Deletions cut 6 bases from V and 0 bases from J, with 9 bases between. Germline V gene sequence: CDR1 WSHSY, CDR2 SAAADI. The CDR3 region is CASRDSSSYEQYF. The CDR3 DNA sequence: TGCGCCAGCAGGGACAGCAGCTCCTACGAGCAGTACTTC.

This sequence joins TRBV28 and TRBJ2-7, with TRBD1 matching over 8 bases. Unmatched junction bases numbered 7, after V lost 2 bases and J lost 7 bases. The CDR3 spans 14 residues. Germline CDR1 MDHEN, CDR2 SYDVKM. The DNA for the CDR3 is TGTGCCAGCAGTTTAACGACAGGGGTTGGGGAGCAGTACTTC. This codes for CASSLTTGVGEQYF.

This rearrangement joins TRBV5-4 to TRBJ1-4; 7 nucleotides agree with TRBD1. Germline assignment: CDR1 SGHNT and CDR2 YYREEE (reference sequence). The V segment lost 3 bases and the J segment 8 bases; nucleotides outside the gene matches: 13. This CDR3 has 16 residues. The CDR3 loop reads CASSSGQDKSQEKLFF. DNA of the CDR3: TGTGCCAGCAGCTCCGGACAGGATAAATCTCAAGAAAAACTGTTTTTT.

The chain recombines TRBV30 with TRBJ1-5; D uncertain. V gave up 2 bases and J gave up 0 bases, with 17 bases separating them. In germline, CDR1 is GTSNPN, CDR2 SVGIG (reference sequence). CDR3 size: 17 residues. CDR3 region: CAWSRSLGSYSNQPQHF. The DNA of the CDR3 is TGTGCCTGGAGTCGCTCGCTGGGCAGCTATAGCAATCAGCCCCAGCATTTT.

The rearrangement links TRBV6-5 to TRBJ2-7, with 10 bases lining up with TRBD1. CDR3 length equals 16 residues. Germline values: CDR1 MNHEY, CDR2 SVGAGI. V shed 0 bases, J shed 6 bases, and the junction held 8 bases outside the gene matches. The CDR3 bases are TGTGCCAGCAGTTACTCGGGGACAGGGGCGCTATCCGAGCAGTACTTC. Protein product: CASSYSGTGALSEQYF.

The rearrangement joins TRBV12-3 or TRBV12-4 to TRBJ1-5; no clear D gene. V lost 4 bases and J 11 bases, leaving 15 bases between the germline ends. This CDR3 is 13 amino acids long. In DNA form, the CDR3 reads TGTGCCAGCAGTTATGCAGTCCTTTACGCCCAGCATTTT. Amino acids: CASSYAVLYAQHF.

This clone was recorded a few times. V gene TRBV6-6 combines with J gene TRBJ2-7, with 11 bases aligning to TRBD1. This CDR3 spans 15 amino acids. V dropped 7 bases and J dropped 0; count of bases not matched to a gene: 5. Germline CDR1 is MNHNY and CDR2 is SVGAGI (reference sequence). CDR3 in amino acids: CASKSGTGGSYEQYF. CDR3 coding DNA: TGTGCCAGCAAATCCGGGACAGGGGGCTCCTACGAGCAGTACTTC.

The V call is TRBV28, the J call TRBJ1-1, with a possible D match to TRBD1 (5 bases). CDR1 and CDR2 from the germline V gene are MDHEN and SYDVKM. Between the trimmed V and J ends, which lost 7 bases and 2 bases, there was a span of 14 bases. The CDR3 spans 14 residues. The CDR3 nucleotides read TGTGCCAGCACCGTGGGGGGGGGAAACACTGAAGCTTTCTTT. It yields the protein CASTVGGGNTEAFF.

The chain has TRBV7-3 and TRBJ2-7, with 8 bases matching TRBD2. Trimming removed 2 bases from V and 2 bases from J; junction bases left unmatched: 8. Looked up from germline, CDR1 is SGHTA and CDR2 is FQGTGA. The CDR3 runs 16 residues. The CDR3 reads CASSLGLAGGPYEQYF. CDR3 nucleotide sequence: TGTGCCAGCAGCTTAGGATTGGCGGGAGGACCCTACGAGCAGTACTTC. The full variable domain, completed using reference TRBV7-3 and TRBJ2-7, is GAGVSQTPSNKVTEKGKYVELRCDPISGHTALYWYRQSLGQGPEFLIYFQGTGAADDSGLPNDRFFAVRPEGSVSTLKIQRTERGDSAVYLCASSLGLAGGPYEQYFGPGTRLTVT.

The chain employs TRBV7-2 and TRBJ1-2, with 10 bases identical to TRBD1. CDR3 size: 15 residues. V gave up 5 bases and J gave up 0 bases; unmatched junction bases: 3. Germline lookup yields CDR1 SGHTA and CDR2 FQGNSA. The CDR3 nucleotides are TGTGCCAGCAGCCTAGGACAGGGGGCTAACTATGGCTACACCTTC. Protein sequence: CASSLGQGANYGYTF.

The chain couples TRBV18 to TRBJ2-7; 7 nucleotides match TRBD1. The length of the CDR3 is 15 residues. J lost 3 bases, V lost 0 bases, and 5 bases had no gene match. CDR1 is KGHSH and CDR2 is LQKENI in the germline V gene. The CDR3 DNA follows: TGTGCCAGCTCACCACCGGTTGGACAGGTCTACGAGCAGTACTTC. Translated: CASSPPVGQVYEQYF.

The chain combines TRBV5-1 with TRBJ1-1; D gene uncertain. V shed 2 bases and J shed 2 bases, with 13 bases lying between them. From germline, CDR1 is SGHRS and CDR2 YFSETQ. The CDR3 has 15 amino acids. The CDR3 spells CASSFDTPGNTEAFF. The CDR3 nucleotides are TGCGCCAGCAGCTTCGATACACCGGGTAACACTGAAGCTTTCTTT.

This clone was counted a few times. The genes are TRBV5-6 and TRBJ2-3; D is unresolved. The length of the CDR3 is 13 residues. Germline V gene sequence: CDR1 SGHDT, CDR2 YYEEEE. The V and J ends lost 3 bases and 5 bases respectively, with 10 bases between them. In DNA form, the CDR3 reads TGTGCCAGCAGCTATCGACGGAGAGATACGCAGTATTTT. The encoded protein is CASSYRRRDTQYF.